This T cell receptor (beta chain) was profiled in a study of T cell responses to AZD1222 COVID-19 vaccine. Whole-study findings and limits: Breadth and depth of Spike-specific TCRs rose after two AZD1222 doses. Spike as a whole was targeted by vaccine-associated CD4 TCRs, dominant at 160-218 and 743-854. Regions left unmutated in variants are reportedly the target of nearly half of spike-specific TCRs. Seropositive AZD1222 recipients at baseline numbered only 5 to 7.

With regard to this clone: Its antigen remains unidentified.

V dropped 6 bases and J dropped 10; count of bases not matched to a gene: 8. The germline CDR1 and CDR2 sequences are LNHDA and SQIVND (reference sequence). CDR3 length: 14 residues. Data came from immunoSEQ multiplex PCR; TCRdb stores just in-frame clones and leaves some out. The repertoire has roughly 150,000 clones, about 91% of them found once; the top ten carry 3% to 4%. The source is an adult in good health. The chain uses TRBV19 and TRBJ1-5, with 11 bases that match TRBD1. The specimen was peripheral blood, collected on day 0 of MenACWY control vaccination. As DNA, the CDR3 is TGTGCCAGTAGCCCCCGGGACAGGGGGAGCCCCCAGCATTTT. It specifies CASSPRDRGSPQHF.